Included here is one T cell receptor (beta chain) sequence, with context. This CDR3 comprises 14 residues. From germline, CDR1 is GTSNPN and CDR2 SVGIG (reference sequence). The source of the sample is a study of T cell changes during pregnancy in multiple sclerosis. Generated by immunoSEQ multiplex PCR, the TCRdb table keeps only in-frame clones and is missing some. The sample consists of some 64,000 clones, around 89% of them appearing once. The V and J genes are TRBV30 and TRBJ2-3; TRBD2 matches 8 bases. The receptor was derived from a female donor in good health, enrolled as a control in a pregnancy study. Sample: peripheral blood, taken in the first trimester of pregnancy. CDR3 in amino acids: CAFSPGLGTDTQYF. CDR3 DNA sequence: TGTGCTTTTTCCCCGGGACTAGGCACAGATACGCAGTATTTT.